Below are 20 T cell receptor beta chains sequenced from a single sample in a study of T cell repertoires in cytomegalovirus infection. TCRdb analysed the reads with MiXCR anew, one entry per CDR3 protein. The repertoire includes more than 250,000 distinct CDR3 sequences, 20% to 25% of them detected once, and about an eighth sits in the top ten. Their antigen targets remain unknown. The source was cultured PBMCs, collected from culture after CMV antigen stimulation. These receptors came from a human donor in good health (CMV status not recorded). Some clones in this sample may be carry-over from other donors' samples.

The chain uses TRBV7-2 and TRBJ2-3, with 12 bases lining up with TRBD2. Germline trimming cut 1 base from V and 5 bases from J; bases unmatched to any gene: 4. The CDR3 is 16 residues long. Germline-derived CDR1 and CDR2 are SGHTA and FQGNSA. The CDR3 reads CASSLGTSGKVDTQYF. In DNA, the CDR3 is TGTGCCAGCAGCTTAGGGACTAGCGGGAAAGTAGATACGCAGTATTTT.

There are a few counts of this clonotype. This chain uses TRBV11-2 with TRBJ2-3; D is uncertain. With 4 bases removed from V and 6 bases from J, the gap between germline ends came to 14 bases. The CDR3 runs to 14 residues. Per germline, CDR1 SGHAT and CDR2 FQNNGV. CDR3 in DNA: TGTGCCAGCAGCTCCTCGCCGATTACGGATACGCAGTATTTT. Translating it yields CASSSSPITDTQYF. Full variable domain (outside the CDR3, taken from reference TRBV11-2 and TRBJ2-3): EAGVAQSPRYKIIEKRQSVAFWCNPISGHATLYWYQQILGQGPKLLIQFQNNGVVDDSQLPKDRFSAERLKGVDSTLKIQPAKLEDSAVYLCASSSSPITDTQYFGPGTRLTVL.

The chain has TRBV6-2 or TRBV6-3 and TRBJ1-1; TRBD1 matches 11 bases. In germline, CDR1 is MNHEY, CDR2 SVGEGT. The CDR3 has 16 amino acids. The trim removed 6 bases at V and 5 bases at J, leaving 11 bases unmatched. The CDR3 nucleotides read TGTGCCAGCAGCTGGGACAGGGGGACCCCGGGGACTGAAGCTTTCTTT. Amino acids: CASSWDRGTPGTEAFF.

Only a few counts were recorded for this clonotype. This chain connects TRBV7-2 to TRBJ1-3, with D unclear. CDR1 is SGHTA and CDR2 is FQGNSA in the germline V gene. Trimming cost V 1 base and J 3 bases, with 13 bases left between them. The CDR3 consists of 16 residues. Here the CDR3 reads CASSLEVRAHGNTIYF. As DNA, the CDR3 is TGTGCCAGCAGCTTAGAAGTACGAGCTCATGGAAACACCATATATTTT. Full variable domain (remainder filled in from reference TRBV7-2 and TRBJ1-3): GAGVSQSPSNKVTEKGKDVELRCDPISGHTALYWYRQSLGQGLEFLIYFQGNSAPDKSGLPSDRFSAERTGGSVSTLTIQRTQQEDSAVYLCASSLEVRAHGNTIYFGEGSWLTVV.

In its sample, this clonotype was seen a few times. The chain carries TRBV5-4 and TRBJ2-1, with D tentatively TRBD1 or TRBD2 (5 bases each). V was pared by 4 bases and J by 10 bases, with 18 bases between. The V gene's germline CDR1 is SGHNT and CDR2 YYREEE (reference sequence). This CDR3 spans 14 amino acids. Written as DNA, the CDR3 is TGTGCCAGCAGCGGAGGATCCAGTAACAGGGAGCAGTTCTTC. This translates into CASSGGSSNREQFF.

This chain links TRBV6-2 or TRBV6-3 with TRBJ2-7; 10 bases line up with TRBD2. V shed 7 bases, J shed 7 bases, and the junction held 13 bases outside the gene matches. This CDR3 region has 15 residues. Germline V CDR1 and CDR2: MNHEY, SVGEGT. The CDR3 DNA is TGTGCCAGCAAAGAAAGAACTAGCGGGACGACTGAGCAGTACTTC. This translates into CASKERTSGTTEQYF.

The chain couples TRBV20-1 to TRBJ1-4; D remains ambiguous. The V end was cut by 2 bases, the J end by 4 bases, with 5 bases between. CDR1 is DFQATT and CDR2 is SNEGSKA in the germline V gene (reference sequence). The CDR3 sequence is 12 residues long. The CDR3 loop is CSARSLNEKLFF. The CDR3 DNA sequence: TGCAGTGCTAGAAGCCTTAATGAAAAACTGTTTTTT.

This clonotype has only a few counts. The chain uses TRBV27 and TRBJ1-5; TRBD1 agrees at 7 bases. Germline V gene data show CDR1 as MNHEY and CDR2 as SMNVEV (reference sequence). This CDR3 is built from 15 residues. V dropped 8 bases and J dropped 3; count of bases not matched to a gene: 10. CDR3 sequence: CASSPRGRVNQPQHF. As DNA, the CDR3 is TGTGCCAGCTCCCCGAGGGGGCGAGTCAATCAGCCCCAGCATTTT.

The J gene is TRBJ2-5, the V gene TRBV7-8; possible D gene TRBD2, 7 bases. The germline V and J ends were trimmed by 5 bases and 4 bases, with 14 bases remaining between them. The CDR3 runs 14 residues. Per the germline V gene, CDR1 is SGHVS and CDR2 is FQNEAQ. The CDR3, as DNA: TGTGCCAGCAGCGCCACTCGGGGGGCAGAGACCCAGTACTTC. This sequence encodes CASSATRGAETQYF.

At least ten counts were recorded for this clonotype. The rearrangement joins TRBV6-4 to TRBJ2-3; TRBD2 matches at 11 bases. Germline-derived CDR1 and CDR2 are MRHNA and SNTAGT. The CDR3 runs 14 residues. Germline trimming cut 8 bases from V and 6 bases from J; bases unmatched to any gene: 7. Written as DNA, the CDR3 is TGTGCCAGCCGTAGCGGGAGGGCCGGGGATACGCAGTATTTT. Translated: CASRSGRAGDTQYF.

The CDR3 DNA reads TGTGCCAGCAGTGAAGGAAATCAGCCCCAGCATTTT. Protein: CASSEGNQPQHF. The chain recombines TRBV6-1 with TRBJ1-5; D call uncertain. V lost 1 base to trimming and J lost 4 bases, with 2 bases between them. Per the germline V gene, CDR1 is MNHNS and CDR2 is SASEGT. The CDR3 sequence is 12 residues long.

This chain connects TRBV6-6 to TRBJ2-3; D ambiguous. Trimming left V 6 bases short and J 5 bases short, with 15 bases between. Germline V gene lookup returns CDR1 MNHNY and CDR2 SVGAGI (reference sequence). This CDR3 region has 14 residues. The CDR3 region has the DNA TGTGCCAGCAGCCACCGCACTGTCGGAGATACGCAGTATTTT. Translated: CASSHRTVGDTQYF.

The chain combines TRBV7-2 with TRBJ2-1; 7 nucleotides line up with TRBD2. This CDR3 spans 13 amino acids. The V gene end was trimmed by 8 bases and the J gene end by 6 bases; junction bases not matched to a gene: 7. CDR1 is SGHTA, CDR2 FQGNSA, per germline. This chain's CDR3 is CASGYGTTNEQFF. For the CDR3, the DNA is TGTGCCAGCGGCTACGGGACTACCAATGAGCAGTTCTTC.

This chain uses TRBV4-3 with TRBJ2-1; possible D gene TRBD2, 6 bases. Germline V gene data show CDR1 as LGHNA and CDR2 as YSLEER. V lost 0 bases and J lost 4, with 16 bases in between. This CDR3 is built from 17 residues. CDR3 region: CASSQETVLASYNEQFF. The CDR3 bases are TGCGCCAGCAGCCAAGAGACTGTGCTAGCGTCGTACAATGAGCAGTTCTTC.

The chain couples TRBV28 to TRBJ2-7, with 12 bases fitting TRBD2. J lost 0 bases, V lost 3 bases, and 12 bases had no gene match. Per germline, CDR1 MDHEN and CDR2 SYDVKM. The CDR3 loop spans 19 amino acids. CDR3 protein: CASSFPPRLAGDSSYEQYF. The CDR3 coding sequence is TGTGCCAGCAGTTTTCCTCCTCGACTAGCGGGGGACAGCTCCTACGAGCAGTACTTC.

A few counts support this clonotype. The CDR3 region is CSASGEGETQYF. The CDR3 DNA reads as TGCAGTGCTAGCGGGGAGGGAGAGACCCAGTACTTC. The chain carries TRBV20-1 and TRBJ2-5; TRBD2 aligns across 7 bases. V lost 3 bases, J lost 4 bases, and 2 bases stayed unmatched. CDR1 and CDR2 (germline): DFQATT, SNEGSKA (reference sequence). The CDR3 contains 12 residues.

The chain uses TRBV20-1 and TRBJ2-7, with 9 bases matching TRBD1. This CDR3 is built from 14 residues. Germline V lookup: CDR1 DFQATT, CDR2 SNEGSKA (reference sequence). With V trimmed by 6 bases and J by 1 base, 7 bases remained unmatched. The CDR3 DNA is TGCAGTGCGGTGACGGACAGGGGTTCCTACGAGCAGTACTTC. Translated, it gives CSAVTDRGSYEQYF.

With respect to this clonotype: A much more abundant neighbour one base away suggests this may be a read error. Given the absence of the conserved phenylalanine or tryptophan at the CDR3 end, a read error is likely. The chain couples TRBV6-1 to TRBJ2-2, with TRBD2 as a possible D gene (6 bases). This CDR3 contains 17 residues. CDR1 is MNHNS, CDR2 SASEGT, per germline. Trimming took off 5 bases at V and 3 bases at J, with 19 bases between the two ends. CDR3 amino acids: CASSYPARGKYTGELFS. CDR3 DNA sequence: TGTGCCAGCAGTTACCCGGCCCGCGGGAAATACACCGGGGAGCTGTTTTCT.

This clonotype was found many times. This chain uses TRBV12-3 or TRBV12-4 with TRBJ1-1, with D tentatively TRBD1 (5 bases). The CDR3 totals 14 residues. Trimming cost V 5 bases and J 0 bases, with 10 bases left between them. The CDR3 spells CASSLTGMNTEAFF. DNA of the CDR3: TGTGCCAGCAGTCTAACAGGAATGAACACTGAAGCTTTCTTT.

This clonotype showed up many times. The chain has TRBV28 and TRBJ1-6; 9 nucleotides match TRBD1. The CDR3 contains 16 residues. V lost 3 bases, J lost 5 bases, and 5 bases stayed unmatched. Germline V CDR1 and CDR2: MDHEN, SYDVKM. CDR3 amino acids: CASSFGTGIDNSPLHF. The CDR3 nucleotides are TGTGCCAGCAGTTTCGGGACAGGGATCGATAATTCACCCCTCCACTTT.